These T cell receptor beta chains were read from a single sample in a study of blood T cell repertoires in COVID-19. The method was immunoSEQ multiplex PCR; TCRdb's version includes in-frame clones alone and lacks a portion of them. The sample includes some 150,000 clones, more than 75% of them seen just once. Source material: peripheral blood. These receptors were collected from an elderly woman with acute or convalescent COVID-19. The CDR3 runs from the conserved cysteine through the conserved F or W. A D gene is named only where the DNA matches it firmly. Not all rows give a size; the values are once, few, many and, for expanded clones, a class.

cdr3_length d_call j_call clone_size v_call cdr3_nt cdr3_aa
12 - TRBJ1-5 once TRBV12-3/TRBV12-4 TGTGCCAGCAGTTTTCGGGGTCAGCCCCAGCATTTT CASSFRGQPQHF
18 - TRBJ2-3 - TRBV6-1 TGTGCCAGCAGTGGCTTGGGGAGCAACCCCCGCATCACGGATACGCAGTATTTT CASSGLGSNPRITDTQYF
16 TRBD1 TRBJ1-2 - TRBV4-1 TGCGCCAGCAGCCTACGAGGACAGGGTTCGTTTCATGGCTACACCTTC CASSLRGQGSFHGYTF
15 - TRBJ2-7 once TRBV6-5 TGTGCCAGCAGTTCGGGGACACCTCTCTCCTACGAGCAGTACTTC CASSSGTPLSYEQYF
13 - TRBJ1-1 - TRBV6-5 TGTGCCAGCTCGCAACAGGAGAACACTGAAGCTTTCTTT CASSQQENTEAFF
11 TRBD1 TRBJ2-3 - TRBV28 TGTGCCAGCAGAAGGGACAGTACGCAGTATTTT CASRRDSTQYF
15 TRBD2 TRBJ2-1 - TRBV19 TGTGCCAGTAGTATCCAGCGGGGGGGTTACAATGAGCAGTTCTTC CASSIQRGGYNEQFF
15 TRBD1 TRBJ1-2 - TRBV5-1 TGCGCCAGCAGCCCGAGGACAGGGATTAACTATGGCTACACCTTC CASSPRTGINYGYTF
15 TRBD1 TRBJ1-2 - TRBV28 TGTGCCAGCCAGGACAGGGCCACCCTAAACTATGGCTACACCTTC CASQDRATLNYGYTF
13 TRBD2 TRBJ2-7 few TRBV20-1 TGCAGTGCTAGTAGCGGGGGGCTCTACGAGCAGTACTTC CSASSGGLYEQYF
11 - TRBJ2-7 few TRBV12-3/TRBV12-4 TGTGCCAGCAGCGTAGCCGGCGAGCAGTACTTC CASSVAGEQYF
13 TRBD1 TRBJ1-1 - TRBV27 TGTGCCAGCAGCTGGGGACAGGGGACTGAAGCTTTCTTT CASSWGQGTEAFF
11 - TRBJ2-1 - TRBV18 TGTGCCAGCTCACCCGGGGATGAGCAGTTCTTC CASSPGDEQFF
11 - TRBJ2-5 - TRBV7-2 TGTGCCAGCAGTATCCAAGAGACCCAGTACTTC CASSIQETQYF
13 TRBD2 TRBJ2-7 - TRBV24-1 TGTGCCACCAGTGACCGGGGGGGCCACGAGCAGTACTTC CATSDRGGHEQYF
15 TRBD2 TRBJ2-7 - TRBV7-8 TGTGCCAGCAGCTTATCTTGGGCTAGCGGGATGTTGCAGTACTTC CASSLSWASGMLQYF
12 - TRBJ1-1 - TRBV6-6 TGTGCCAGCACCCCTGCCGGGACTGAAGCTTTCTTT CASTPAGTEAFF
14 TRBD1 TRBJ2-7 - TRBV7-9 TGTGCCAGCAGCTTAGCATCCAGGGGGTACGAGCAGTACTTC CASSLASRGYEQYF
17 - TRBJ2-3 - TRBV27 TGTGCCAGCAGCTCCGGGGTACGGGAGACGGGCACAGATACGCAGTATTTT CASSSGVRETGTDTQYF
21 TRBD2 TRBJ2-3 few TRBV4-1 TGCGCCAGCAGCCGGGCATTCTTGGGACTAGCGGGGGGGCCGAGACGGGATACGCAGTATTTT CASSRAFLGLAGGPRRDTQYF
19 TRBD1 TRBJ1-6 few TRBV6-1 TGTGCCAGCAGTGCCCGGGACAGGGAGTTAAGGTCCTATAATTCACCCCTCCACTTT CASSARDRELRSYNSPLHF
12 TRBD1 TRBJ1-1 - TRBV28 TGTGCCAGCAGCCGCCACCGATCGGACAGGGATTTT CASSRHRSDRDF
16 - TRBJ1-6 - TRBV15 TGTGCCACCAGCAGAGATCGACGGAGCGATAATTCACCCCTCCACTTT CATSRDRRSDNSPLHF
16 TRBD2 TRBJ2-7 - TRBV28 TGTGCCAGCAGTTTAGAATCGAGCGGGGGGACCTACGAGCAGTACTTC CASSLESSGGTYEQYF
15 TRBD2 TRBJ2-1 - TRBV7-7 TGTGCCAGCAGCCGCGGACTAGCGGGGGTACATGAGCAGTTCTTC CASSRGLAGVHEQFF
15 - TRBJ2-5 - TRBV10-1 TGCGCCAGCAGTGAGTCGAGAACGGGGTTTCAGACCCAGTACTTC CASSESRTGFQTQYF
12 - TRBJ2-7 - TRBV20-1 TGCAGTGCTAGTCCCGACAGCTACGAGCAGTACTTC CSASPDSYEQYF
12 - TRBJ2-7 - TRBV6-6 TGTGCCAGCAGCTCCTCCCGCTACGAGCAGTACTTC CASSSSRYEQYF
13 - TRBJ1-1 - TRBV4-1 TGCGCCAGCAGCCAAGAAAGGGGCACTGAAGCTTTCTTT CASSQERGTEAFF
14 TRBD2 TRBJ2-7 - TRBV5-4 TGTGCCAGCAGCTATAGCGGGAGCCCCTACGAGCAGTACTTC CASSYSGSPYEQYF
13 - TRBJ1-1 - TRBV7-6 TGTGCCAGCCGCCGAGATATGAACACTGAAGCTTTCTTT CASRRDMNTEAFF
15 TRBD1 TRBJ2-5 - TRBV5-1 TGCGCCAGCAGCTTGGCCGGGACAGTACGAGAGACCCAGTACTTC CASSLAGTVRETQYF
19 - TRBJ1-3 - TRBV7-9 TGTGCCAGCAGCTTAAACGCGCTCAGGGTGACAAAGTCAGGAAACACCATATATTTT CASSLNALRVTKSGNTIYF
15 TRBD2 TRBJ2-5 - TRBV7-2 TGTGCCAGCAGCTTACAAGCGGGGGACCAAGAGACCCAGTACTTC CASSLQAGDQETQYF
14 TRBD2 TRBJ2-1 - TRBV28 TGTGCCAGCGAAACTAGCGGGAGGGTTAATGAGCAGTTCTTC CASETSGRVNEQFF
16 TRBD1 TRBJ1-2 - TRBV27 TGTGCCAGCAGTTTAGATCGGGACAGGAACTACTATGGCTACACCTTC CASSLDRDRNYYGYTF
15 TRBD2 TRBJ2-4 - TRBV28 TGTGCCAGCAACTGGGGGGGTTGGGCCAAAAACATTCAGTACTTC CASNWGGWAKNIQYF
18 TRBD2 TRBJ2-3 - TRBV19 TGTGCCAGTAGTATAGAGGGCAGCGGGGGGGCCAGCACAGATACGCAGTATTTT CASSIEGSGGASTDTQYF
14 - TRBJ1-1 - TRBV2 TGTGCCAGCAGTGAAGGGCACACCAACACTGAAGCTTTCTTT CASSEGHTNTEAFF
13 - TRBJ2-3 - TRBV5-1 TGCGCCAGCAGTTCTCAGGGAACAGATACGCAGTATTTT CASSSQGTDTQYF
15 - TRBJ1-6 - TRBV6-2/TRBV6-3 TGTGCCAGCAGCCCCGCCGAAGGAGGAAATTCACCCCTCCACTTT CASSPAEGGNSPLHF
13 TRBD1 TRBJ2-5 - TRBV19 TGTGCCAGTAGTGCTTACAGGGGGTTCTCCCAGTACTTC CASSAYRGFSQYF
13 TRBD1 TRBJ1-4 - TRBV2 TGTGCCAGCTCGGGACAGACGCTAGAAAAACTGTTTTTT CASSGQTLEKLFF
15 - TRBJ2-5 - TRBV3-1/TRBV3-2 TGTGCCAGCAGCCAAGACAGGGGTGGTTTGGGGACCCAGTACTTC CASSQDRGGLGTQYF
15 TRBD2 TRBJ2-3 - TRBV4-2 TGTGCCAGCAGCCCACTAGCGGGGGGGGGAGATACGCAGTATTTT CASSPLAGGGDTQYF
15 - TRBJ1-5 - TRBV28 TGTGCCAGCAGTTTTGGGGCAGAGGCGAATCAGCCCCAGCATTTT CASSFGAEANQPQHF
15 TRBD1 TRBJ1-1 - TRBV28 TGTGCCAGCAGTTCGGGACAGGGACCGAACACTGAAGCTTTCTTT CASSSGQGPNTEAFF
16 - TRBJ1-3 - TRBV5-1 TGCGCCAGCAGCTTCAGCGGGACACAAACTGGAAACACCATATATTTT CASSFSGTQTGNTIYF